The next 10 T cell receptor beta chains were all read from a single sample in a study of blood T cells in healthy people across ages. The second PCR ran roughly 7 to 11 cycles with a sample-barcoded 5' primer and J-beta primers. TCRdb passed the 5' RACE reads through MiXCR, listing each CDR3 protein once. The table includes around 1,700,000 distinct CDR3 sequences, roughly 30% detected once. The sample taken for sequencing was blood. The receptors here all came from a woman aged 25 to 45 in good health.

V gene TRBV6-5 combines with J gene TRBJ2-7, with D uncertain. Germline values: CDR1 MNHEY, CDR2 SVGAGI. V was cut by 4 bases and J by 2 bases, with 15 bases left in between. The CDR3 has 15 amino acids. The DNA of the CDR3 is TGTGCCAGCAGTTCCCTCTGGCAGGCTCCCTACGAGCAGTACTTC. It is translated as CASSSLWQAPYEQYF.

The CDR3 DNA reads as TGTGCCAGCAGTACACCGGGACTAGCGGGAGGACCATCCACAGATACGCAGTATTTT. This sequence encodes CASSTPGLAGGPSTDTQYF. The chain combines TRBV27 with TRBJ2-3; 15 bases are a match to TRBD2. Unmatched junction bases numbered 11, after V lost 5 bases and J lost 2 bases. CDR1 is MNHEY and CDR2 is SMNVEV in the germline V gene (reference sequence). The CDR3 has 19 residues.

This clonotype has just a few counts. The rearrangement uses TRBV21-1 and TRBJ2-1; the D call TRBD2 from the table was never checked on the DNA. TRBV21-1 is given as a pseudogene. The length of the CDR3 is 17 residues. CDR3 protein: CASSKAIGASLHNEQFF. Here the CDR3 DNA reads TGTGCCAGCAGCAAAGCAATCGGGGCTAGCCTCCACAATGAGCAGTTCTTC.

In nucleotides, the CDR3 is TGTGCCAGCTCCGGACAGGGGAGGTACTATGGCTACACCTTC. This codes for CASSGQGRYYGYTF. The genes are TRBV28 and TRBJ1-2; TRBD1 matches at 9 bases. There are 14 residues in the CDR3. With 8 bases clipped from V and 3 bases from J, the junction kept 7 bases outside the gene matches. Germline CDR1 MDHEN, CDR2 SYDVKM.

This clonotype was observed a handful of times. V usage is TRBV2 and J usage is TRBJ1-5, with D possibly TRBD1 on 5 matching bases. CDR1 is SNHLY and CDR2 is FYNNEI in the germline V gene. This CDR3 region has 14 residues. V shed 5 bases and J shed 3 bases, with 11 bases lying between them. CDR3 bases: TGTGCCAGCAGTCCAGGGCTAGTCAATCAGCCCCAGCATTTT. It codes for CASSPGLVNQPQHF.

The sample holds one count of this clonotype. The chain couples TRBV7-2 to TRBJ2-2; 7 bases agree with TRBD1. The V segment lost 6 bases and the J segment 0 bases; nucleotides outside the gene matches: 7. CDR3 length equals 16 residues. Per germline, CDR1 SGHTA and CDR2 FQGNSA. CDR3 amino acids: CASSRPGTANTGELFF. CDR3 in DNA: TGTGCCAGCAGTCGACCCGGGACAGCGAACACCGGGGAGCTGTTTTTT.

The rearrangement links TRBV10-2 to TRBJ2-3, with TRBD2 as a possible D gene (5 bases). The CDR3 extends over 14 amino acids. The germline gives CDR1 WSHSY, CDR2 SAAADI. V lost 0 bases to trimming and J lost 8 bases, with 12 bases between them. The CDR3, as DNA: TGCGCCAGCAGTGAGTCCAGTGAGGGCGGTACGCAGTATTTT. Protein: CASSESSEGGTQYF.

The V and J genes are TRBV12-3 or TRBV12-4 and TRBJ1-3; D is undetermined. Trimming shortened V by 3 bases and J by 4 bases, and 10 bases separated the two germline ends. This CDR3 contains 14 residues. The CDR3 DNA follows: TGTGCCAGCAGTTTGGGGTCAGCGGGAAACACCATATATTTT. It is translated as CASSLGSAGNTIYF.

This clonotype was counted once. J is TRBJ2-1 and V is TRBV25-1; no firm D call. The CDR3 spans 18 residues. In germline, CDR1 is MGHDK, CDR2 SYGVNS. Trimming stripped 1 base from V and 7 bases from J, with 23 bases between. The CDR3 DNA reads TGTGCCAGCAGTGAATTTAGGCCGGACCGCCAGTATGGGAATGAGCAGTTCTTC. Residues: CASSEFRPDRQYGNEQFF.

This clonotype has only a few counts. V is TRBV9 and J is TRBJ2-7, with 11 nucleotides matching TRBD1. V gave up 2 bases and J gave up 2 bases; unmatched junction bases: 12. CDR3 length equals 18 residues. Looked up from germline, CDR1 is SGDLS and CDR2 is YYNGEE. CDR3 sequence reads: CASSVGGVGTGGTYEQYF. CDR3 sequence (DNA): TGTGCCAGCAGCGTCGGAGGGGTAGGGACAGGGGGAACCTACGAGCAGTACTTC.